A single sample gave rise to the 21 T cell receptor beta chains below, sequenced in a study of blood T cell repertoires in COVID-19. The data were produced by immunoSEQ multiplex PCR, yet TCRdb's version contains in-frame clones alone and is incomplete. The sample lists 190,000 or so clones, around four fifths seen once, with 6.9% in the top ten. Input material: peripheral blood. Source of these receptors: a human donor with acute or convalescent COVID-19. The donor label of this sample is uncertain.

The rearrangement joins TRBV27 to TRBJ2-5; 7 positions agree with TRBD2. CDR1 is MNHEY, CDR2 SMNVEV, per germline (reference sequence). Trimming cost V 11 bases and J 4 bases; bases outside gene matches: 7. The CDR3 totals 12 residues. The CDR3 reads CACGSIGETQYF. CDR3 DNA: TGTGCCTGCGGGAGCATCGGAGAGACCCAGTACTTC.

The J gene is TRBJ1-1, the V gene TRBV19; 12 positions agree with TRBD1. The CDR3 has 15 amino acids. Germline V gene sequence: CDR1 LNHDA, CDR2 SQIVND (reference sequence). V shed 7 bases, J shed 7 bases, and the junction held 10 bases outside the gene matches. In nucleotides, the CDR3 is TGTGCCAGTACCGCAACCGGGACAGGGGGCTATGAAGCTTTCTTT. This sequence encodes CASTATGTGGYEAFF.

The chain links TRBV11-1 to TRBJ1-1, with D possibly TRBD1 on 6 matching bases. There are 14 residues in the CDR3. V was cut by 3 bases and J by 2 bases, with 10 bases left in between. The germline V gene has CDR1 SGHAT and CDR2 FQDESV (reference sequence). The CDR3 coding sequence is TGTGCCAGCAGCTTGGGACATGGAAACACTGAAGCTTTCTTT. Its protein product is CASSLGHGNTEAFF.

V and J are TRBV6-4 and TRBJ2-1; 13 nucleotides line up with TRBD2. The germline CDR1 and CDR2 sequences are MRHNA and SNTAGT. CDR3 length: 15 residues. With V trimmed by 5 bases and J by 8 bases, 6 bases remained unmatched. Here the CDR3 reads CASSRTSGSRDEQFF. In DNA, the CDR3 is TGTGCCAGCAGTCGGACTAGCGGGAGTCGGGATGAGCAGTTCTTC.

The gene calls are TRBV5-1 and TRBJ2-2, with D possibly TRBD2 on 5 matching bases. V lost 0 bases to trimming and J lost 0 bases, with 9 bases between them. CDR1 SGHRS and CDR2 YFSETQ come from the germline V gene. This CDR3 comprises 16 residues. In nucleotides, the CDR3 is TGCGCCAGCAGCTTGGTTGGCGGGCCGAACACCGGGGAGCTGTTTTTT. Translated: CASSLVGGPNTGELFF. Using reference TRBV5-1 and TRBJ2-2 for the parts outside the CDR3, the full variable domain is KAGVTQTPRYLIKTRGQQVTLSCSPISGHRSVSWYQQTPGQGLQFLFEYFSETQRNKGNFPGRFSGRQFSNSRSEMNVSTLELGDSALYLCASSLVGGPNTGELFFGEGSRLTVL.

The chain employs TRBV24-1 and TRBJ2-1; TRBD2 matches 11 bases. V lost 4 bases to trimming and J lost 10 bases; unmatched junction nucleotides: 5. Germline V CDR1 and CDR2: KGHDR, SFDVKD. The CDR3 covers 14 residues. CDR3 sequence: CATSEDSGRGEQFF. The CDR3 nucleotides are TGTGCCACCAGTGAAGATAGCGGGAGGGGGGAGCAGTTCTTC.

V is TRBV28 and J is TRBJ1-5; 8 bases are shared with TRBD1. Trimming took 2 bases from V and 6 from J; bases not matched to a gene: 6. Germline CDR1 MDHEN, CDR2 SYDVKM. The CDR3 has 15 residues. Here the CDR3 reads CASSLADREGQPQHF. The CDR3, as DNA: TGTGCCAGCAGTTTAGCGGACAGGGAAGGTCAGCCCCAGCATTTT. The variable domain in full, with the rest retrieved from reference TRBV28 and TRBJ1-5, is DVKVTQSSRYLVKRTGEKVFLECVQDMDHENMFWYRQDPGLGLRLIYFSYDVKMKEKGDIPEGYSVSREKKERFSLILESASTNQTSMYLCASSLADREGQPQHFGDGTRLSIL.

The J gene is TRBJ2-3, the V gene TRBV28, with D tentatively TRBD2 (5 bases). This CDR3 comprises 12 residues. V lost 10 bases to trimming and J lost 6 bases, with 14 bases between them. Germline CDR1 and CDR2: MDHEN and SYDVKM. CDR3 nucleotide sequence: TGTGCCACATCTCTAGCCTCGGATACGCAGTATTTT. Translating gives CATSLASDTQYF.

CDR3 region: CASSLGFSPNSYEQYF. The DNA for the CDR3 is TGCGCCAGCAGCTTGGGCTTCAGTCCCAATTCCTACGAGCAGTACTTC. The chain joins TRBV5-1 to TRBJ2-7; D uncertain. CDR1 is SGHRS, CDR2 YFSETQ, per germline. The CDR3 runs to 16 residues. Trimming stripped 0 bases from V and 1 base from J, with 14 bases between.

V and J are TRBV19 and TRBJ1-5, with TRBD1 identical over 9 bases. This CDR3 has 14 amino acids. V lost 4 bases and J lost 5; bases outside the gene matches: 3. CDR1 LNHDA and CDR2 SQIVND come from the germline V gene (reference sequence). The CDR3, as DNA: TGTGCCAGTAGTAGGGACAGGGCTGATCAGCCCCAGCATTTT. Translating gives CASSRDRADQPQHF. Looking up the rest from reference TRBV19 and TRBJ1-5 gives the full variable domain: DGGITQSPKYLFRKEGQNVTLSCEQNLNHDAMYWYRQDPGQGLRLIYYSQIVNDFQKGDIAEGYSVSREKKESFPLTVTSAQKNPTAFYLCASSRDRADQPQHFGDGTRLSIL.

This CDR3 reads CASSYTGAAGELFF. The CDR3 region has the DNA TGCGCCAGCAGCTATACGGGAGCGGCCGGGGAGCTGTTTTTT. The genes are TRBV5-1 and TRBJ2-2; D is perhaps TRBD2 (6 bases). Germline CDR1 is SGHRS and CDR2 is YFSETQ. The V and J ends lost 3 bases and 6 bases respectively, with 12 bases between them. There are 14 residues in the CDR3. Full variable domain (outside the CDR3, taken from reference TRBV5-1 and TRBJ2-2): KAGVTQTPRYLIKTRGQQVTLSCSPISGHRSVSWYQQTPGQGLQFLFEYFSETQRNKGNFPGRFSGRQFSNSRSEMNVSTLELGDSALYLCASSYTGAAGELFFGEGSRLTVL.

The chain joins TRBV27 to TRBJ1-5; no definite D call. The CDR3 runs to 13 residues. V gave up 5 bases and J gave up 1 base, with 6 bases separating them. Per germline, CDR1 MNHEY and CDR2 SMNVEV (reference sequence). CDR3 sequence reads: CASSPGSNQPQHF. The CDR3 DNA sequence: TGTGCCAGCAGTCCGGGGAGCAATCAGCCCCAGCATTTT.

V and J are TRBV12-5 and TRBJ2-1; D is perhaps TRBD1 (6 bases). V gave up 4 bases and J gave up 1 base, with 11 bases separating them. This CDR3 is 15 amino acids long. Germline V gene lookup returns CDR1 LGHNT and CDR2 FRNRAP. CDR3 coding DNA: TGTGCTAGTGGTTCAGGACAGAGTTCCTACAATGAGCAGTTCTTC. As protein: CASGSGQSSYNEQFF.

This clone showed up just once. The rearrangement joins TRBV19 to TRBJ2-7, with D possibly being TRBD2 (5 bases). V lost 1 base to trimming and J lost 0 bases, with 10 bases between them. The germline CDR1 and CDR2 sequences are LNHDA and SQIVND (reference sequence). The CDR3 runs to 15 residues. The CDR3 nucleotides are TGTGCCAGTAGTATAGCTGCGGGTCCCTCCTACGAGCAGTACTTC. Translating gives CASSIAAGPSYEQYF.

This clone was recorded only once. V gene TRBV19 combines with J gene TRBJ1-4; 8 nucleotides line up with TRBD1. Germline loops: CDR1 LNHDA, CDR2 SQIVND (reference sequence). The CDR3 length is 15 residues. The ends lost 5 bases at V and 5 bases at J; junction bases unmatched: 7. DNA for the CDR3: TGTGCCAGTAGTGCCCGGGACAGGATAAATGAAAAACTGTTTTTT. Its translation: CASSARDRINEKLFF.

This chain uses TRBV10-3 with TRBJ1-4; 9 bases map to TRBD1. Germline CDR1 is ENHRY and CDR2 is SYGVKD. The CDR3 covers 14 residues. V lost 3 bases, J lost 7 bases, and 3 bases stayed unmatched. This chain's CDR3 is CAISDPGQGEKLFF. CDR3 DNA: TGTGCCATCAGTGACCCGGGACAGGGTGAAAAACTGTTTTTT.

The V and J genes are TRBV5-1 and TRBJ1-2; D unresolved. Trimming took 0 bases from V and 6 from J, leaving 12 bases between them. Germline-derived CDR1 and CDR2 are SGHRS and YFSETQ. The CDR3 totals 14 residues. CDR3: CASSLGGGSDGYTF. DNA of the CDR3: TGCGCCAGCAGCTTGGGAGGCGGGTCTGATGGCTACACCTTC.

The rearrangement links TRBV2 to TRBJ2-5; D perhaps matches TRBD1 (6 bases). Germline V gene sequence: CDR1 SNHLY, CDR2 FYNNEI. The CDR3 has 15 residues. Trimming removed 5 bases from V and 2 bases from J, with 15 bases in between. CDR3 amino acids: CASSYRESRQETQYF. The CDR3 coding sequence is TGTGCCAGCAGTTACAGGGAGAGTCGACAAGAGACCCAGTACTTC.

The chain has TRBV12-3 or TRBV12-4 and TRBJ2-1; no clear D. This CDR3 has 12 amino acids. V was clipped by 3 bases and J by 7 bases, with 7 bases between them. CDR3 sequence: CASSFTMNEQFF. The CDR3 region has the DNA TGTGCCAGCAGTTTCACTATGAATGAGCAGTTCTTC.

The chain is built from TRBV6-5 and TRBJ1-2; 10 positions match TRBD1. The CDR3 has 13 amino acids. The germline V gene encodes CDR1 MNHEY and CDR2 SVGAGI. Trimming cost V 4 bases and J 7 bases; bases outside gene matches: 3. DNA of the CDR3: TGTGCCAGCAGTTCGTGGACAGGGGGTGGCTACACCTTC. Protein sequence: CASSSWTGGGYTF.

The gene calls are TRBV24-1 and TRBJ1-2; a possible D gene is TRBD1 (5 bases). Germline CDR1 KGHDR, CDR2 SFDVKD. The CDR3 runs to 14 residues. V shed 1 base and J shed 2 bases, with 7 bases lying between them. The DNA of the CDR3 is TGTGCCACCAGTGATTTACCAGGGAACTATGGCTACACCTTC. Translation: CATSDLPGNYGYTF.